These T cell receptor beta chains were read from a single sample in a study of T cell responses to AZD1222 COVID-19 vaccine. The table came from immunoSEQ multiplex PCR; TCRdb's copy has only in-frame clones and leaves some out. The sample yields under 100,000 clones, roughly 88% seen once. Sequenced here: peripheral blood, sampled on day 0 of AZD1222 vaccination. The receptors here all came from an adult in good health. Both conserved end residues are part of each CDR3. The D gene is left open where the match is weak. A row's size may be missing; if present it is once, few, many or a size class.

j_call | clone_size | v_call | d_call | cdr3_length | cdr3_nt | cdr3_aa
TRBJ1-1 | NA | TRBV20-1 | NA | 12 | TGCAGTGCTAGTCCGGGTCTCACTGAAGCTTTCTTT | CSASPGLTEAFF
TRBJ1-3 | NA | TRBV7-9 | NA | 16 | TGTGCCAGCAGCTCTGCTGCCTCCTTACGGGGAAACACCATATATTTT | CASSSAASLRGNTIYF
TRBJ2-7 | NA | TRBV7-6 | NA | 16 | TGTGCCAGCAGCGGAACCCCAGGGGGGCAACCCTACGAGCAGTACTTC | CASSGTPGGQPYEQYF
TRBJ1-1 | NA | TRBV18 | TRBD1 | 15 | TGTGCCAGCTCACTTCGGGGACAGGGGGATTCTGAAGCTTTCTTT | CASSLRGQGDSEAFF
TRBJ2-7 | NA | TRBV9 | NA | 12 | TGTGCCAGCGGGGGAAGCTCCTACGAGCAGTACTTC | CASGGSSYEQYF
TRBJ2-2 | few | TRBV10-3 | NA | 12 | TGTGCCATCAGTGAGGGGGTCGGGGAGCTGTTTTTT | CAISEGVGELFF
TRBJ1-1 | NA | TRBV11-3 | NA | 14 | TGTGCCAGCAGCTTACCCGCACCCGGGGCTGAAGCTTTCTTT | CASSLPAPGAEAFF
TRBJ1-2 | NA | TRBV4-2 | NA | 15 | TGTGCCAGCAGCCAAGTCGGCAGGGAGGGGTATGGCTACACCTTC | CASSQVGREGYGYTF
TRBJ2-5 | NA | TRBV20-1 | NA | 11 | TGCAGTGCTTTAGGGGAAGAGACCCAGTACTTC | CSALGEETQYF
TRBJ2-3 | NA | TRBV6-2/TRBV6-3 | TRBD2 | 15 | TGTGCCAGCAGCCCCGGGACTATGAGCACAGATACGCAGTATTTT | CASSPGTMSTDTQYF
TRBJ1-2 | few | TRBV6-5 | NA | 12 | TGTGCCAGCAGACCCAGGGAAGGTGGCTACACCTTC | CASRPREGGYTF
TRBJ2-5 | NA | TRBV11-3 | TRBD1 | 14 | TGTGCCAGCAGCGAACGACGATTAGACAGGGCCCAGTACTTC | CASSERRLDRAQYF
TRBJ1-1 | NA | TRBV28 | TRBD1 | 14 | TGTGCCAGCAGTTGGCCGGGACAGGGCCCTGAAGCTTTCTTT | CASSWPGQGPEAFF
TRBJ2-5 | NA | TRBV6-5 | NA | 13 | TGTGCCAGCACCTGGGGGTACCAAGAGACCCAGTACTTC | CASTWGYQETQYF
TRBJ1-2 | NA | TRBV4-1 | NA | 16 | TGCGCCAGCAGCCTGAATACAGGAGTCGCTAACTATGGCTACACCTTC | CASSLNTGVANYGYTF
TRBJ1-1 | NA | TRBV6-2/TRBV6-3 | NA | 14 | TGTGCCAGCAGTTACCTAGGGGGAGGCACTGAAGCTTTCTTT | CASSYLGGGTEAFF
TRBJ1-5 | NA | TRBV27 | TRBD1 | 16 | TGTGCCAGCAGTTTCAGGGGGCAGGGGGCCCATCAGCCCCAGCATTTT | CASSFRGQGAHQPQHF
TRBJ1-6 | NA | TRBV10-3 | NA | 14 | TGTGCCATCAGTGAGAGACAGGACAATTCACCCCTCCACTTT | CAISERQDNSPLHF